The clone carrying this T cell receptor (beta chain) was seen a few times. The antigen remains unidentified. The junction and the germline gene differ at one end; a read error may be behind it. This CDR3 has 15 amino acids. Germline CDR1 and CDR2: SSHAT and FNYEAQ (reference sequence). This sample stems from a study of T-cell memory formation after mild COVID-19. Study-wide results and limits: Cross-reactive memory apparently joined, as some responding clones appeared in pre-infection memory. Clones that contracted from day 15 to 85 had balanced CD4/CD8; later expanders were CD4+ biased.

It was 5'RACE with constant-segment primers that produced the TCR alpha and TCR beta cDNA libraries, which carried sample barcodes and UMIs. Each CDR3 protein is one row after TCRdb ran MiXCR on the 5' RACE reads. In the table there are around 320,000 distinct CDR3 sequences, approximately 27% of which are singletons. This clonotype originated in an adult woman who had mild COVID-19 (a few samples of this study predate the infection). Cell type and time point are not known. Material for sequencing was PBMCs or a T cell subset sorted from them (not recorded which). This chain links TRBV7-7 with TRBJ2-3; D is perhaps TRBD1 (6 bases). The CDR3 sequence: CASSLSQGKADTQYF. The CDR3, as DNA: TGTGCTAGCAGCCTATCTCAGGGGAAGGCAGATACGCAGTATTTT.